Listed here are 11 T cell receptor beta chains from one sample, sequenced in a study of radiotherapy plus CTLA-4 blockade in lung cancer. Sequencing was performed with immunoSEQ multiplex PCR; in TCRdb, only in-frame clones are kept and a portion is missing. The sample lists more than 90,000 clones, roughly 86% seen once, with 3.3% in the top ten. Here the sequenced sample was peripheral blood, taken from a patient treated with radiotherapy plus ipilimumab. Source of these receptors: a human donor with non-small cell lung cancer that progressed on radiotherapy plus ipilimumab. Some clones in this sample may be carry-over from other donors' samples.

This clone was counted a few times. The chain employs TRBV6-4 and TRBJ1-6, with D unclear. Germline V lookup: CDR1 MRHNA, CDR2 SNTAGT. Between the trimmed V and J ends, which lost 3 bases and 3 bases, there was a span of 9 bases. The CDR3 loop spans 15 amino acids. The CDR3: CASSDRAGYNSPLHF. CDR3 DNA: TGTGCCAGCAGTGATCGAGCTGGCTATAATTCACCCCTCCACTTT.

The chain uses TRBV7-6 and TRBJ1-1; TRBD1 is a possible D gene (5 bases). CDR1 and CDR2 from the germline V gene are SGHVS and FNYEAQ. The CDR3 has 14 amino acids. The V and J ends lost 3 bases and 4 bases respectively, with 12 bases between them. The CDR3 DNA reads TGTGCCAGCAGCTTCGCAGGGTCGTCCACTGAAGCTTTCTTT. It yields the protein CASSFAGSSTEAFF.

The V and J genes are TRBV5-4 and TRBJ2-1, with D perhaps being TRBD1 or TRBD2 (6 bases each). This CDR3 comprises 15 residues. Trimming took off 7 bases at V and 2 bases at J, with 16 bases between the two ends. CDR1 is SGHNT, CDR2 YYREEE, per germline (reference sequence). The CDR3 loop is CASGGGSPPYNEQFF. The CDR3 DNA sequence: TGTGCCAGCGGAGGGGGGTCCCCTCCCTACAATGAGCAGTTCTTC.

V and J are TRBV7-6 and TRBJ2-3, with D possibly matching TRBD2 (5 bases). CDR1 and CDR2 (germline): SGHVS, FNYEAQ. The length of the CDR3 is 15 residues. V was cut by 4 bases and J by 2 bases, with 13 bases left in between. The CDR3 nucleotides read TGTGCCAGCAGCTACGGCGGGTATCCCACAGATACGCAGTATTTT. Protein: CASSYGGYPTDTQYF.

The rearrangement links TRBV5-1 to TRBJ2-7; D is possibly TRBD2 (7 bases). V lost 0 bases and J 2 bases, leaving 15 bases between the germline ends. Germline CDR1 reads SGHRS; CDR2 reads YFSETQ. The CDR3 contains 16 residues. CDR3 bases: TGCGCCAGCAGCTTGGTCGGCTGGGAGGGGGCCTACGAGCAGTACTTC. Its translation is CASSLVGWEGAYEQYF. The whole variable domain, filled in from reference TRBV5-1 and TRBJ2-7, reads KAGVTQTPRYLIKTRGQQVTLSCSPISGHRSVSWYQQTPGQGLQFLFEYFSETQRNKGNFPGRFSGRQFSNSRSEMNVSTLELGDSALYLCASSLVGWEGAYEQYFGPGTRLTVT.

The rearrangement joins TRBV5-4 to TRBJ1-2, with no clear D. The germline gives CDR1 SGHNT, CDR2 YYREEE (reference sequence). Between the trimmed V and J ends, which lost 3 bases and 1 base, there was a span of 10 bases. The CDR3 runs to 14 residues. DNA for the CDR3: TGTGCCAGCAGCTGGAACACCCATAACTATGGCTACACCTTC. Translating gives CASSWNTHNYGYTF.

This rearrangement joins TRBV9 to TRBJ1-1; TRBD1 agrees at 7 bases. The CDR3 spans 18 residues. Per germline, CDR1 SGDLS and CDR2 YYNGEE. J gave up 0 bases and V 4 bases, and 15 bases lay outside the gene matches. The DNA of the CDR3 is TGTGCCAGCAGCCTCGGGACAGAAATACGCCAAATGAACACTGAAGCTTTCTTT. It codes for CASSLGTEIRQMNTEAFF. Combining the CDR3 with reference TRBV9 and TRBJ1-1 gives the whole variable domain DSGVTQTPKHLITATGQRVTLRCSPRSGDLSVYWYQQSLDQGLQFLIQYYNGEERAKGNILERFSAQQFPDLHSELNLSSLELGDSALYFCASSLGTEIRQMNTEAFFGQGTRLTVV.

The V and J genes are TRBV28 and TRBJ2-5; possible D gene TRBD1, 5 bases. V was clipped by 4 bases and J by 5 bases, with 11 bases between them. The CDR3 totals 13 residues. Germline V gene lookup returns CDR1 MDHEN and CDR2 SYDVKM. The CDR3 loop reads CASSSQGVETQYF. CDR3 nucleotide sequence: TGTGCCAGCAGTTCCCAGGGTGTCGAGACCCAGTACTTC.

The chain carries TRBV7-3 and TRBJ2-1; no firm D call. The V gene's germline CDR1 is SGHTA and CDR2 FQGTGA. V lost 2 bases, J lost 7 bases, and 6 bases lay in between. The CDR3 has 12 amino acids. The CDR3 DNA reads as TGTGCCAGCAGCTTACTCGAAAATGAGCAGTTCTTC. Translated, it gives CASSLLENEQFF.

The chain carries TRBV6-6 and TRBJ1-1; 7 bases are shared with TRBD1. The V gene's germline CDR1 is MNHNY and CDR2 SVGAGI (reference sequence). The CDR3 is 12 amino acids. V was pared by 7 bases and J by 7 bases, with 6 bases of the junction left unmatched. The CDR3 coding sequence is TGTGCCAGCACCTCACAGGGGAATGAAGCTTTCTTT. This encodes CASTSQGNEAFF.

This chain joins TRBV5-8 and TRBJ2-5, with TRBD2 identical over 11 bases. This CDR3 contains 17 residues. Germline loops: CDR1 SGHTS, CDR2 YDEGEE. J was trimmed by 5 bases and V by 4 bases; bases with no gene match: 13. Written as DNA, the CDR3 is TGTGCCAGCAGCCCCGGGTTAGCGGGGGGGCCATCGGAGACCCAGTACTTC. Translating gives CASSPGLAGGPSETQYF.